Below are 27 T cell receptor beta chains sequenced from a single sample in a study of blood T cells in healthy people across ages. A second PCR of 7 to 11 cycles used a sample-barcoded 5' primer and a J-beta primer mix. Each CDR3 protein is one row after TCRdb ran MiXCR on the 5' RACE reads. The sample gives approximately 800,000 distinct CDR3 sequences, around 68% of which show up once; around 30% is in the top ten. Sequencing used blood. These receptors were collected from a man aged 25 to 40 in good health.

This sequence joins TRBV20-1 and TRBJ1-2; D may be TRBD1 (5 bases). Germline loops: CDR1 DFQATT, CDR2 SNEGSKA (reference sequence). V lost 6 bases and J lost 4, with 21 bases in between. This CDR3 region has 15 residues. CDR3 nucleotides: TGCAGTGCCCCACCGACAGAGCGCACCGTCTATGGCTACACCTTC. It yields the protein CSAPPTERTVYGYTF.

This chain connects TRBV6-2 or TRBV6-3 to TRBJ2-1; no definite D call. CDR1 is MNHEY, CDR2 SVGEGT, per germline. Trimming stripped 2 bases from V and 4 bases from J, with 9 bases between. The CDR3 covers 14 residues. The chain's CDR3 is CASSYQRVYNEQFF. The CDR3, as DNA: TGTGCCAGCAGTTACCAACGGGTGTACAATGAGCAGTTCTTC.

This clonotype occurred a few times. This clone may be a read error of a much larger clone one base away. The V and J genes are TRBV25-1 and TRBJ2-7; D remains unclear. This CDR3 has 11 amino acids. In germline, CDR1 is MGHDK, CDR2 SYGVNS. V gave up 3 bases and J gave up 3 bases, with 3 bases separating them. The CDR3 reads CASSEYYEQYF. CDR3 DNA sequence: TGTGCCAGCAGTGAGTACTACGAGCAGTACTTC.

This CDR3 reads CASSLSGPSNQPQHF. CDR3 nucleotide sequence: TGTGCCAGCAGTTTATCAGGGCCAAGCAATCAGCCCCAGCATTTT. The rearrangement links TRBV28 to TRBJ1-5; D is possibly TRBD1 (5 bases). The CDR3 covers 15 residues. Looked up from germline, CDR1 is MDHEN and CDR2 is SYDVKM. With 1 base removed from V and 1 base from J, the gap between germline ends came to 8 bases.

As regards this clonotype: Mismatch with germline at one junction end may stem from a read error. This rearrangement joins TRBV10-3 to TRBJ2-4; possibly TRBD2 for D (6 bases). This CDR3 comprises 13 residues. Looked up from germline, CDR1 is ENHRY and CDR2 is SYGVKD. The CDR3 loop reads CAISELEGGEQYF. The CDR3 nucleotides read TGTGCTATCAGTGAGTTGGAGGGCGGGGAGCAGTACTTC.

With regard to this clonotype: Mismatch with germline at one junction end may stem from a read error. This sequence joins TRBV13 and TRBJ2-1; TRBD2 matches 7 bases. This CDR3 region has 19 residues. Germline V gives CDR1 PRHDT, CDR2 FYEKMQ (reference sequence). The CDR3 region is CASSLGMDSGGVLYNEQFF. The CDR3 DNA sequence: TGTGCCAGCAGCCTAGGTATGGATTCGGGAGGCGTACTTTACAATGAGCAGTTCTTC.

V is TRBV4-2 and J is TRBJ2-4, with D perhaps assigned TRBD1 or TRBD2 (5 bases each). The J call may not be correct, given that the DNA end is closer to TRBJ2-7. Germline V lookup: CDR1 LGHNA, CDR2 YNFKEQ. The CDR3 is 16 residues long. The CDR3 nucleotides are TGTGCCAGCAGCCAAGAAAGCAGTCGGCTGGGGGACGAGCAGTACTTC. It yields the protein CASSQESSRLGDEQYF.

The chain combines TRBV21-1 with TRBJ2-4; the table names TRBD2, a call not compared with the DNA. The J call may be mistaken, given a closer DNA end match to TRBJ2-7. TRBV21-1 is deemed a pseudogene. The CDR3 totals 11 residues. The CDR3 reads CASSNRPEQYF. The CDR3 region has the DNA TGTGCCAGCAGCAATAGGCCCGAGCAGTACTTC.

CDR3 in DNA: TGTGCCAGCAGTTTATATCTGGGACTAGTCGACTCCTACAATGAGCAGTTCTTC. Residues: CASSLYLGLVDSYNEQFF. This sequence joins TRBV12-3 or TRBV12-4 and TRBJ2-1; the match to TRBD2 covers 8 bases. This CDR3 has 18 amino acids. The junction had 9 bases not matched to a gene; V was cut back by 2 bases and J by 0 bases.

The chain carries TRBV3-1 and TRBJ2-1; D perhaps matches TRBD1 (6 bases). Germline CDR1 reads LGHDT; CDR2 reads YNNKEL (reference sequence). Trimming took 2 bases from V and 10 from J, leaving 15 bases between them. This CDR3 contains 14 residues. CDR3 sequence reads: CASSQPPYQGEQFF. The DNA of the CDR3 is TGTGCCAGCAGCCAACCGCCTTACCAGGGGGAGCAGTTCTTC.

The CDR3 reads CASSYGSTPGTEAFF. CDR3 in DNA: TGTGCCAGCAGTTACGGCTCTACCCCTGGGACTGAAGCTTTCTTT. The chain couples TRBV6-5 to TRBJ1-1; D is unclear. Per germline, CDR1 MNHEY and CDR2 SVGAGI. This CDR3 is 15 amino acids long. Deletions cut 2 bases from V and 5 bases from J, with 15 bases between.

The chain employs TRBV24-1 and TRBJ2-4; D unresolved. The CDR3 has 16 amino acids. Germline V gene lookup returns CDR1 KGHDR and CDR2 SFDVKD. V was cut by 2 bases and J by 1 base, with 11 bases left in between. The CDR3 region has the DNA TGTGCCACCAGTGATTCCCAGGTTCTGGCCAAAAACATTCAGTACTTC. Translation gives CATSDSQVLAKNIQYF.

The chain couples TRBV6-2 or TRBV6-3 to TRBJ1-5, with D possibly matching TRBD1 (5 bases). Deletions cut 3 bases from V and 7 bases from J, with 13 bases between. Germline V lookup: CDR1 MNHEY, CDR2 SVGEGT. The CDR3 runs 14 residues. The CDR3 spells CASSYSSGNQPQHF. The CDR3 nucleotides are TGTGCCAGCAGTTATAGCTCAGGGAACCAGCCCCAGCATTTT.

This clonotype was counted only a few times. The chain uses TRBV5-1 and TRBJ2-3; D uncertain. V was trimmed by 3 bases and J by 2 bases, leaving 7 bases between them. The CDR3 covers 13 residues. CDR1 and CDR2 from the germline V gene are SGHRS and YFSETQ. CDR3 in amino acids: CASSSHNTDTQYF. The CDR3 bases are TGCGCCAGCAGCTCCCATAACACAGATACGCAGTATTTT. Drawing the rest from reference TRBV5-1 and TRBJ2-3, the complete variable domain is KAGVTQTPRYLIKTRGQQVTLSCSPISGHRSVSWYQQTPGQGLQFLFEYFSETQRNKGNFPGRFSGRQFSNSRSEMNVSTLELGDSALYLCASSSHNTDTQYFGPGTRLTVL.

The chain links TRBV6-5 to TRBJ1-2; D might be TRBD1 (6 bases). The CDR3 has 16 residues. V was cut by 2 bases and J by 4 bases, with 17 bases left in between. Germline V gene sequence: CDR1 MNHEY, CDR2 SVGAGI. CDR3 residues: CASSYAGQPASYGYTF. In nucleotides, the CDR3 is TGTGCCAGCAGTTACGCCGGACAGCCAGCTAGCTATGGCTACACCTTC.

In regard to this clonotype: The junction and the germline gene differ at one end; a read error may be behind it. The V call is TRBV28, the J call TRBJ2-1; 8 bases line up with TRBD1. In germline, CDR1 is MDHEN, CDR2 SYDVKM. This CDR3 is built from 15 residues. The CDR3 reads CTSRPAGTGNNEQFF. In DNA form, the CDR3 reads TGTACCAGCAGGCCCGCCGGGACAGGAAACAATGAGCAGTTCTTC.

The chain is built from TRBV13 and TRBJ2-7; 8 positions agree with TRBD2. The CDR3 spans 16 residues. V shed 5 bases, J shed 10 bases, and the junction held 19 bases outside the gene matches. Per the germline V gene, CDR1 is PRHDT and CDR2 is FYEKMQ (reference sequence). CDR3 protein: CASSTTPGLGFRTQYF. CDR3 DNA: TGTGCCAGCAGCACCACCCCGGGACTAGGTTTTCGAACCCAGTACTTC. Filled out from reference TRBV13 and TRBJ2-7, the complete variable domain reads AAGVIQSPRHLIKEKRETATLKCYPIPRHDTVYWYQQGPGQDPQFLISFYEKMQSDKGSIPDRFSAQQFSDYHSELNMSSLELGDSALYFCASSTTPGLGFRTQYFGPGTRLTVT.

This clonotype was picked up a small number of times. The rearrangement joins TRBV6-1 to TRBJ2-7, with 15 bases that match TRBD2. The J call may be wrong; the DNA end is better matched by TRBJ2-5. This CDR3 contains 17 residues. The germline CDR1 and CDR2 sequences are MNHNS and SASEGT. The CDR3 bases are TGTGCCAGCAGTACGGGACTAGCGGGGGGCAAGGGAGAGACCCAGTACTTC. It specifies CASSTGLAGGKGETQYF.

This clonotype occurred a few times. The chain is built from TRBV4-2 and TRBJ2-1; D tentatively reads TRBD1 or TRBD2 (5 bases each). The CDR3 consists of 14 residues. The ends were cut back, 4 bases at V and 7 bases at J, with 14 bases in the middle. Germline-derived CDR1 and CDR2 are LGHNA and YNFKEQ. CDR3 loop: CASSLEGPLNEQFF. The DNA for the CDR3 is TGTGCCAGCAGCCTCGAGGGACCTCTGAATGAGCAGTTCTTC.

V and J are TRBV20-1 and TRBJ2-7; D perhaps matches TRBD1 (6 bases). Trimming took off 3 bases at V and 3 bases at J, with 15 bases between the two ends. CDR3 size: 14 residues. Germline CDR1 DFQATT, CDR2 SNEGSKA (reference sequence). In DNA, the CDR3 is TGCAGTGCTAGGGGGAGAACAGGGAACTACGAGCAGTACTTC. Residues: CSARGRTGNYEQYF.

This rearrangement joins TRBV14 to TRBJ2-7; maybe TRBD2 (6 bases). The CDR3 contains 16 residues. CDR1 and CDR2 (germline): SGHDN, FVKESK. Between the trimmed V and J ends, which lost 2 bases and 0 bases, there was a span of 14 bases. The CDR3, as DNA: TGTGCCAGCAGCCAAATCCCCGGGACTGCCTCCTACGAGCAGTACTTC. Its protein product is CASSQIPGTASYEQYF.

The chain recombines TRBV9 with TRBJ1-6, with a tentative D call TRBD1 (5 bases). Trimming cost V 3 bases and J 5 bases, with 15 bases left between them. The CDR3 is 16 residues long. Germline CDR1 and CDR2: SGDLS and YYNGEE. The CDR3 region is CASSESGGSHNSPLHF. For the CDR3, the DNA is TGTGCCAGCAGCGAGAGTGGGGGATCCCATAATTCACCCCTCCACTTT. The full variable domain, in which reference TRBV9 and TRBJ1-6 provide the parts outside the CDR3, is DSGVTQTPKHLITATGQRVTLRCSPRSGDLSVYWYQQSLDQGLQFLIQYYNGEERAKGNILERFSAQQFPDLHSELNLSSLELGDSALYFCASSESGGSHNSPLHFGNGTRLTVT.

The genes are TRBV29-1 and TRBJ2-7; TRBD1 matches 7 bases. The CDR3 totals 13 residues. V lost 5 bases and J lost 2; bases outside the gene matches: 6. Per germline, CDR1 SQVTM and CDR2 ANQGSEA. The CDR3 reads CSVNQGVPYEQYF. For the CDR3, the DNA is TGCAGCGTTAATCAGGGGGTCCCCTACGAGCAGTACTTC.

Note on this clonotype: One junction end disagrees with the germline gene, perhaps due to a read error. The chain has TRBV12-3 or TRBV12-4 and TRBJ1-5, with 7 nucleotides matching TRBD1. The CDR3 sequence is 16 residues long. The chain's CDR3 is CASSLMLGQSNQPQHF. CDR3 nucleotide sequence: TGTGCCAGTAGTTTAATGTTGGGACAGAGCAATCAGCCCCAGCATTTT.

V usage is TRBV5-1 and J usage is TRBJ2-1, with TRBD1 as a possible D gene (7 bases). Germline V gene data show CDR1 as SGHRS and CDR2 as YFSETQ. The CDR3 runs to 15 residues. V lost 9 bases and J 0 bases, leaving 16 bases between the germline ends. As DNA, the CDR3 is TGCGCCACTTCGGCAGGGGGAGGCTCCTACAATGAGCAGTTCTTC. Protein sequence: CATSAGGGSYNEQFF.

The CDR3 bases are TGTGCCAGCAGCCTGACAGGGGACAGCTATGGCTACACCTTC. This gives the protein CASSLTGDSYGYTF. The chain carries TRBV7-9 and TRBJ1-2, with 8 bases fitting TRBD1. The CDR3 is 14 amino acids. Unmatched junction bases numbered 6, after V lost 5 bases and J lost 4 bases. Germline V gene lookup returns CDR1 SEHNR and CDR2 FQNEAQ (reference sequence).

The genes are TRBV29-1 and TRBJ2-1; 11 nucleotides align to TRBD1. V gave up 7 bases and J gave up 12 bases; unmatched junction bases: 5. The CDR3 runs 11 residues. Germline V lookup: CDR1 SQVTM, CDR2 ANQGSEA. The CDR3: CSAGQGAVQFF. CDR3 sequence (DNA): TGCAGCGCCGGACAGGGGGCTGTGCAGTTCTTC.